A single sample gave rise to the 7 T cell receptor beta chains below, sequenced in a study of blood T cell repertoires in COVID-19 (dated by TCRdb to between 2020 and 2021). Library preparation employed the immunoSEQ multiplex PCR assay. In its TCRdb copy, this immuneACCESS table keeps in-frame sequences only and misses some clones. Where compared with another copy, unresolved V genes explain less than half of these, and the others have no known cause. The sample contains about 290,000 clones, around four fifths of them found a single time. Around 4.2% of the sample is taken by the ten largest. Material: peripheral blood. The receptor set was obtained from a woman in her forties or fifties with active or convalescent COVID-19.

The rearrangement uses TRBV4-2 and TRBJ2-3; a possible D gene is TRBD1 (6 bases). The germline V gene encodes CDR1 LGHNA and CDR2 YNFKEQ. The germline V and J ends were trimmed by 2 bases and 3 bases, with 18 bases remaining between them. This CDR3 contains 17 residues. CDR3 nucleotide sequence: TGTGCCAGCAGCCAAAATATCCCCCGGGGACAAACAGATACGCAGTATTTT. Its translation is CASSQNIPRGQTDTQYF.

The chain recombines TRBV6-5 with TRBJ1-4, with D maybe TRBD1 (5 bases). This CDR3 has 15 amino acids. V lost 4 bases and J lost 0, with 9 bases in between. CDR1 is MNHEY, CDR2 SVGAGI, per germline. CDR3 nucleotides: TGTGCCAGCAGTTCGGACATCCCAACTAATGAAAAACTGTTTTTT. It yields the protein CASSSDIPTNEKLFF.

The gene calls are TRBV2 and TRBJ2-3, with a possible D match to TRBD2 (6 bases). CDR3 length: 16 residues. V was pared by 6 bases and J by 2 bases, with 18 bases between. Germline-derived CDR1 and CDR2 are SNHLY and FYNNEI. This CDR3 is CASSRRGPYVTDTQYF. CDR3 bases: TGTGCCAGCAGCCGGAGGGGTCCCTATGTCACAGATACGCAGTATTTT.

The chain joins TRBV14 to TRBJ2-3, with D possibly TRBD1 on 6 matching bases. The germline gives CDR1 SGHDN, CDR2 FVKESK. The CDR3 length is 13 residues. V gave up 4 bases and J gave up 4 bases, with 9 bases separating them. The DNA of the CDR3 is TGTGCCAGCAGCCGTCAGGGGTCAGATACGCAGTATTTT. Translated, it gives CASSRQGSDTQYF.

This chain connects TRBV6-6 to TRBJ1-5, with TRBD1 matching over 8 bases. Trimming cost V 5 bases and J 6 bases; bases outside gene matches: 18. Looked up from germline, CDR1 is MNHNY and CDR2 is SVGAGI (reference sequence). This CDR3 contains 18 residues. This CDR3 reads CASSRKMPGQDAGQPQHF. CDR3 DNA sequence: TGTGCCAGCAGTCGAAAAATGCCGGGACAGGACGCAGGTCAGCCCCAGCATTTT.

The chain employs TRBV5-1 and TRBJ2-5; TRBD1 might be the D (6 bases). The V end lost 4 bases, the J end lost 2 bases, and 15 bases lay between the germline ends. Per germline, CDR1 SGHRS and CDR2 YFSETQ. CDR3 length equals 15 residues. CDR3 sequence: CASSLGWGRQETQYF. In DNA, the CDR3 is TGCGCCAGCAGCCTGGGGTGGGGGCGACAAGAGACCCAGTACTTC.

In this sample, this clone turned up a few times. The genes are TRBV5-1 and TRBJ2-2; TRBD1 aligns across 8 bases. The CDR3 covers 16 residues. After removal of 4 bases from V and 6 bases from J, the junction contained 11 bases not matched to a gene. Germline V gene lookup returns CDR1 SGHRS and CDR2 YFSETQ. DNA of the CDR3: TGCGCCAGCAGCCCCCTAGGACAGGGTGTTTCCGGGGAGCTGTTTTTT. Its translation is CASSPLGQGVSGELFF.